The subject of this entry is one T cell receptor beta chain. This entry belongs to a study of blood T cell repertoires in COVID-19. Study summary: Samples of COVID-19 (acute and convalescent) were obtained from the United States, Italy and Spain. PBMCs, B-cell-depleted T cells, or T cells were the source of the cDNA or gDNA that made up the material.

V lost 4 bases, J lost 0 bases, and 7 bases lay in between. The germline CDR1 and CDR2 sequences are SQVTM and ANQGSEA. The CDR3 length is 13 residues. Enrolled during active infection, Seattle patients were then followed longitudinally. Original data processing: Amplification from reference gene primers served as the basis for estimated nucleated cell counts. The repertoire was sequenced with immunoSEQ multiplex PCR; TCRdb's copy has only in-frame clones and lacks some. V and J calls and clone size are as listed in that table; D and trimming were resolved from the DNA. The data show roughly 50,000 clones, 80% to 90% seen once.

The receptor's source is a woman of 80 years or more with COVID-19, enrolled during active disease. Sequencing was carried out using peripheral blood. V gene TRBV29-1 combines with J gene TRBJ1-5, with D hard to call. The DNA for the CDR3 is TGCAGCGTTGGGTCGAGTAGCAATCAGCCCCAGCATTTT. Its translation is CSVGSSSNQPQHF.